This paragraph covers one TCR beta chain sequence. These data are taken from a study of blood T cell repertoires in COVID-19. About the study: Sites in the United States, Italy and Spain provided acute and convalescent COVID-19 samples. The cDNA or gDNA used as material had been derived from T cells, B-cell-depleted T cells, or PBMCs.

In the study's own analysis: Estimation of nucleated cell counts relied on the amplification of reference gene primers. Produced via immunoSEQ multiplex PCR; TCRdb's table is partial and in-frame only. The V and J calls and the clone size are those of that table, but D and trimming were determined from the DNA. This table holds 250,000 to 350,000 clones, 70% to 90% found once. CDR3 length: 16 amino acids. Germline CDR1 is SGHTA and CDR2 is FQGNSA. V was pared by 1 base and J by 6 bases, with 5 bases of the junction left unmatched. The source material was peripheral blood. The clonotype originates from a woman aged 25 to 39 who had recovered from COVID-19. This chain uses TRBV7-2 with TRBJ2-2, with 10 bases identical to TRBD1. This CDR3 is CASSLGPGQGAGELFF. In DNA form, the CDR3 reads TGTGCCAGCAGCTTAGGACCCGGACAGGGGGCCGGGGAGCTGTTTTTT.